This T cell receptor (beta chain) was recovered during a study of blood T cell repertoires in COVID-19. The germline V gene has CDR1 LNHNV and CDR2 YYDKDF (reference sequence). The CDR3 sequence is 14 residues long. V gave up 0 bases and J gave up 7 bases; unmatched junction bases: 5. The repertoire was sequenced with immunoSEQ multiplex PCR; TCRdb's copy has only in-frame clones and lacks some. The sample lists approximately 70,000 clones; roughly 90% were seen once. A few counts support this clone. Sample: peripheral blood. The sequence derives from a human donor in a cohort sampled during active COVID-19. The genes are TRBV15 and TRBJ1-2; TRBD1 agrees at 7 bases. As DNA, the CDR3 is TGTGCCACCAGCAGAGAAGACGACAGGGCTGGCTACACCTTC. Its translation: CATSREDDRAGYTF.